Listed here is a single TCR beta chain. Its antigen is unidentified. The CDR3 is 15 amino acids. Germline V gene lookup returns CDR1 MNHEY and CDR2 SMNVEV (reference sequence). The V gene lost 6 bases and the J gene lost 0 bases, with 13 bases spanning the gap. The sample originates from a study of cytomegalovirus exposure and HLA in healthy donors. The study's findings and limits: Despite most TCR sequences being rare, some public TCRs occurred in many donors. Accounts indicate the classifier identified cytomegalovirus status with strong specificity and sensitivity. Listed as cytomegalovirus-associated were 164 TCR beta chains. Analyzed later, association rates of TCRs varied across HLA loci, with DRB1 most and HLA-C fewest.

The PCR was carried out with 60 Vbeta primers and 13 Jbeta primers. Sequenced by immunoSEQ multiplex PCR; TCRdb stores in-frame clones only, minus some. The sample includes about 160,000 clones, roughly 80% of them seen just once. The V call is TRBV27, the J call TRBJ2-3, with a tentative D call TRBD2 (7 bases). The sequence was collected from a man in his fifties in good health and CMV-seropositive. The sequenced sample consisted of PBMCs. Here the CDR3 reads CASSERGGSTDTQYF. DNA of the CDR3: TGTGCCAGCAGCGAGAGGGGGGGGAGCACAGATACGCAGTATTTT.